This TCR beta chain originates from a study of immune cell composition in non-small cell lung cancer. The assay was immunoSEQ multiplex PCR, and TCRdb's table has in-frame clones only and misses some. The sample lists a few thousand clones; more than 65% were seen once. Normal lung was sampled as far from the tumour as possible, at least 3 cm. Frozen unsorted single-cell suspensions supplied the genomic DNA. The clonotype comes from a human donor with non-small cell lung cancer. The sequenced sample was non-adjacent lung tissue.

CDR3 loop: CAIFPRQGGYGYTF. The CDR3 DNA follows: TGTGCCATCTTCCCTCGACAGGGGGGGTATGGCTACACCTTC. V gene TRBV2 combines with J gene TRBJ1-2, with 9 bases identical to TRBD1. V dropped 10 bases and J dropped 5; count of bases not matched to a gene: 11. Germline assignment: CDR1 SNHLY and CDR2 FYNNEI. The CDR3 extends over 14 amino acids.